This is a list of T cell receptor beta chains from one sample in a study of identical twins' blood T cells. MiXCR, run by TCRdb on the 5' RACE reads, gives a single entry per CDR3 protein. In the table there are roughly 340,000 distinct CDR3 sequences, about 28% of which are singletons. Sequencing was carried out using PBMCs. These receptor sequences come from a woman aged 18 to 50 in good health. Each CDR3 is given without its conserved first and last residue. The D gene is left open where the match is weak.

TRBV4-2	TRBJ2-3	NA	ASGHPGDRGDTQY
TRBV3-1	TRBJ1-2	NA	ASSDSQTGNYGYT
TRBV12-3/TRBV12-4	TRBJ2-2	NA	ASRRKDTGELF
TRBV20-1	TRBJ2-7	TRBD2	SARDWLAGVPYEQY
TRBV3-1	TRBJ2-3	NA	ASNQREGTDTQY
TRBV6-6	TRBJ2-1	TRBD2	ASSYSIGGVAGLKNEQF
TRBV5-4	TRBJ2-3	TRBD2	ASTYGLAGGLGDTQY
TRBV4-1	TRBJ1-3	NA	ASSQGRNTIY
TRBV29-1	TRBJ2-5	NA	SFEGVPYQETQY
TRBV7-2	TRBJ2-1	TRBD2	ASSARLAGLSYNEQF
TRBV7-3	TRBJ1-1	TRBD1	ASSPGGAREAF
TRBV18	TRBJ1-2	NA	ASSFDGPYT
TRBV6-2/TRBV6-3	TRBJ1-3	NA	ASTTPGHAGNTIY
TRBV3-1	TRBJ1-3	NA	ASSFGNSGNTIY
TRBV5-1	TRBJ1-4	NA	ASSKAPNEKLS
TRBV2	TRBJ2-1	NA	ASSTPQF
TRBV3-1	TRBJ2-1	NA	ASSQIGEQF
TRBV7-6	TRBJ2-1	NA	ASSFERPPLDEQF
TRBV5-1	TRBJ1-1	NA	ASIENPGNTEAF
TRBV6-2/TRBV6-3	TRBJ2-3	TRBD2	TSSYEAGGTDTQY
TRBV11-2	TRBJ1-3	NA	ASSLLGILNTIY
TRBV12-3/TRBV12-4	TRBJ1-1	TRBD1	ASSVTTGGEAF
TRBV29-1	TRBJ2-3	TRBD2	SVRLAGFTDTQY
TRBV7-9	TRBJ2-3	NA	AISHRGGNTDTQY
TRBV12-3/TRBV12-4	TRBJ2-6	NA	ASSLVWGLDSGANVLT
TRBV28	TRBJ1-1	TRBD1	ATVATGGMAEAF
TRBV29-1	TRBJ1-3	NA	SVHANIQGNTIY
TRBV5-1	TRBJ2-7	NA	ASSIRTDTYEQY
TRBV20-1	TRBJ2-3	TRBD2	SSWGGTTDTQY
TRBV5-1	TRBJ2-5	TRBD1	ASSIGQGETQY